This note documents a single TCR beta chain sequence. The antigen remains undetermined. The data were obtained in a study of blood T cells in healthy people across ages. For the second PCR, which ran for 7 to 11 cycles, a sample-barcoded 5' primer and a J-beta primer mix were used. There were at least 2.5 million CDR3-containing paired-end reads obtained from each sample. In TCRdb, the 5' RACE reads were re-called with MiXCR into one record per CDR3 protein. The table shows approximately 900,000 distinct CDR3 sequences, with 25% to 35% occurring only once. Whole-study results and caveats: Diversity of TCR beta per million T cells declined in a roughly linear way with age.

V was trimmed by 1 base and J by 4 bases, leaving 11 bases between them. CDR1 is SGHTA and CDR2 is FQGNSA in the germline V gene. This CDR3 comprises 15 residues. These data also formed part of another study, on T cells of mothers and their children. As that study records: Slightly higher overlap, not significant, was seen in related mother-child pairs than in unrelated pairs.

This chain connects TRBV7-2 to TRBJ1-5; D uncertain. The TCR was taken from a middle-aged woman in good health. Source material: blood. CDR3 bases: TGTGCCAGCAGCTTAGAAGGCAGACGAAATCAGCCCCAGCATTTT. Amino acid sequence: CASSLEGRRNQPQHF.